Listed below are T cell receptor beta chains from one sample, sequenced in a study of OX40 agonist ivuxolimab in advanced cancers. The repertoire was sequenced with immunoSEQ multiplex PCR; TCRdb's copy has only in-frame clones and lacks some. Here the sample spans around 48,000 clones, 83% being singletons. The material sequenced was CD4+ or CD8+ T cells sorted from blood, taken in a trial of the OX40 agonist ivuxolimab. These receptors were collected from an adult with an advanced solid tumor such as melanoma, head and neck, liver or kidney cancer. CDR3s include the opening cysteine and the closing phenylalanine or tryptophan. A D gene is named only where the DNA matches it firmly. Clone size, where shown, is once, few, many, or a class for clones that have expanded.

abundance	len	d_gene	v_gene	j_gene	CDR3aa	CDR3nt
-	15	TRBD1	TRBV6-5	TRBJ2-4	CASSRRTGGAGIQYF	TGTGCCAGCAGTCGAAGGACAGGGGGGGCGGGCATTCAGTACTTC
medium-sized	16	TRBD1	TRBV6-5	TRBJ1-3	CASSYSGTGAGNTIYF	TGTGCCAGCAGTTACTCGGGTACAGGGGCTGGAAACACCATATATTTT
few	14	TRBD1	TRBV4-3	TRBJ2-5	CASSRGQGIETQYF	TGCGCCAGCAGCCGAGGACAGGGTATTGAGACCCAGTACTTC
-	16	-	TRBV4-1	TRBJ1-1	CASSRGALTRNTEAFF	TGCGCCAGCAGTCGGGGGGCACTGACAAGGAACACTGAAGCTTTCTTT
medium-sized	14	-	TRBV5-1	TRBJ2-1	CASSLGGVSYEQFF	TGCGCCAGCAGCTTGGGCGGGGTCAGCTATGAGCAGTTCTTC
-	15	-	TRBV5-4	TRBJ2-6	CASKLHLSGANVLTF	TGTGCCAGTAAGCTGCACCTCTCCGGGGCCAACGTCCTGACTTTC
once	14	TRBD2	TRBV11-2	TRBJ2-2	CASTLAGGPGELFF	TGTGCCAGCACCCTAGCGGGGGGGCCCGGGGAGCTGTTTTTT
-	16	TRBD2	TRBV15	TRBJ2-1	CATSSPIAGLGDEQFF	TGTGCCACCAGCAGCCCGATAGCGGGCCTTGGGGATGAGCAGTTCTTC
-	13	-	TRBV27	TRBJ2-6	CATRGSGANVLTF	TGTGCCACCCGGGGATCTGGGGCCAACGTCCTGACTTTC
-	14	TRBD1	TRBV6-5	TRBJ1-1	CASSPDRGRGEAFF	TGTGCCAGCAGTCCCGACAGGGGGAGAGGTGAAGCTTTCTTT
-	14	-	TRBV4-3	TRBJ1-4	CASSQELSNEKLFF	TGCGCCAGCAGCCAAGAGCTTAGTAATGAAAAACTGTTTTTT
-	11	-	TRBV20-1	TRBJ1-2	CSARYNYGYTF	TGCAGTGCTAGATACAACTATGGCTACACCTTC
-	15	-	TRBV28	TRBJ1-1	CASSPLGQLNTEAFF	TGTGCCAGCAGCCCCCTAGGACAGTTAAACACTGAAGCTTTCTTT
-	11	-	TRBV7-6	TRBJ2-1	CASSFFDEQFF	TGTGCCAGCAGCTTTTTCGATGAGCAGTTCTTC
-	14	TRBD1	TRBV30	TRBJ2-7	CAWTGPGQTYEQYF	TGTGCCTGGACGGGACCGGGACAGACCTACGAGCAGTACTTC
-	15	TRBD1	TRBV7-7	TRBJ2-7	CASSLGQGAVYEQYF	TGTGCTAGCAGCTTAGGACAGGGGGCTGTCTACGAGCAGTACTTC